Below are 16 T cell receptor beta chains sequenced from a single sample in a study of STAT3 mutations in large granular lymphocyte leukemia. Study outcomes and limitations: In T-cell large granular lymphocyte leukemia, about half of patients showed multiple immunodominant subclonotypes.

Their recognized antigens are unknown. Assay: immunoSEQ multiplex PCR; the TCRdb copy retains only in-frame clones and omits some. The data hold approximately 4,300 clones, with less than 65% observed a single time. Sequencing used peripheral blood mononuclear cells. These receptors originate from a man aged 60-69 years with T-cell large granular lymphocyte leukemia. Some clones in this sample may be carry-over from other donors' samples.

The chain recombines TRBV4-3 with TRBJ1-1; 9 bases align to TRBD1. The CDR3 is 15 amino acids. Germline CDR1 reads LGHNA; CDR2 reads YSLEER. Trimming removed 0 bases from V and 4 bases from J; junction bases left unmatched: 3. The CDR3 spells CASSQDMTGGTEAFF. DNA of the CDR3: TGCGCCAGCAGCCAAGATATGACAGGGGGCACTGAAGCTTTCTTT.

This clone was observed a few times. The chain joins TRBV30 to TRBJ1-2; TRBD1 is a possible D gene (5 bases). The CDR3 runs to 13 residues. V gave up 0 bases and J gave up 3 bases, with 8 bases separating them. Per the germline V gene, CDR1 is GTSNPN and CDR2 is SVGIG (reference sequence). The CDR3 region has the DNA TGTGCCTGGAGTGTATGGGGCGACTATGGCTACACCTTC. It translates to CAWSVWGDYGYTF.

The chain couples TRBV5-6 to TRBJ2-7; D is possibly TRBD1 or TRBD2 (7 bases each). Germline V gene sequence: CDR1 SGHDT, CDR2 YYEEEE. The V and J ends lost 5 bases and 9 bases respectively, with 24 bases between them. This CDR3 contains 15 residues. CDR3 bases: TGTGCCAGCAGTTTGACAGGGTCTCTGGGAGGGGGGCAGTACGTC. It specifies CASSLTGSLGGGQYV.

The chain has TRBV10-2 and TRBJ2-7, with D possibly TRBD1 on 5 matching bases. The CDR3 loop spans 13 amino acids. Germline V lookup: CDR1 WSHSY, CDR2 SAAADI. V lost 6 bases to trimming and J lost 3 bases, with 12 bases between them. In DNA, the CDR3 is TGCGCCAGCAGCCTCGACAGCAACTACGAGCAGTACGTC. It encodes CASSLDSNYEQYV.

This clone has a handful of counts. The V call is TRBV11-2, the J call TRBJ1-2, with D possibly matching TRBD1 (6 bases). The CDR3 runs 14 residues. Germline lookup yields CDR1 SGHAT and CDR2 FQNNGV. V was clipped by 7 bases and J by 7 bases, with 19 bases between them. For the CDR3, the DNA is TGTGCCAGCACCCAAAGCAGGGGCGAAGGTGGCTACACCTTC. This translates into CASTQSRGEGGYTF.

The genes are TRBV5-1 and TRBJ2-3; 7 nucleotides align to TRBD2. Germline V CDR1 and CDR2: SGHRS, YFSETQ. The CDR3 is 15 residues long. After removal of 2 bases from V and 0 bases from J, the junction contained 3 bases not matched to a gene. The chain's CDR3 is CASSLSGASTDTQYF. CDR3 DNA sequence: TGCGCCAGCAGCTTAAGCGGGGCTAGCACAGATACGCAGTATTTT.

The chain joins TRBV7-9 to TRBJ2-7; D is unresolved. Germline CDR1 and CDR2: SEHNR and FQNEAQ (reference sequence). The V end lost 3 bases, the J end lost 3 bases, and 3 bases lay between the germline ends. The CDR3 is 11 residues long. CDR3 sequence (DNA): TGTGCCAGCAGCTTTAACTACGAGCAGTACTTC. Protein sequence: CASSFNYEQYF.

The rearrangement links TRBV30 to TRBJ1-3; D remains ambiguous. This CDR3 has 12 residues. The germline CDR1 and CDR2 sequences are GTSNPN and SVGIG (reference sequence). V was pared by 1 base and J by 7 bases, with 8 bases between. The chain's CDR3 is CAWSEVTNTIYF. DNA of the CDR3: TGTGCCTGGAGTGAGGTTACCAACACCATATATTTT.

This chain joins TRBV18 and TRBJ1-5, with no clear D. V was trimmed by 3 bases and J by 1 base, leaving 7 bases between them. There are 14 residues in the CDR3. Germline loops: CDR1 KGHSH, CDR2 LQKENI. CDR3 sequence (DNA): TGTGCCAGCTCACCTCTACAGAGCAATCAGCCCCAGCATTTT. Residues: CASSPLQSNQPQHF. Together with reference TRBV18 and TRBJ1-5, the CDR3 gives the full variable domain: NAGVMQNPRHLVRRRGQEARLRCSPMKGHSHVYWYRQLPEEGLKFMVYLQKENIIDESGMPKERFSAEFPKEGPSILRIQQVVRGDSAAYFCASSPLQSNQPQHFGDGTRLSIL.

This clone was counted between two and nine times. V is TRBV7-9 and J is TRBJ1-5; D is uncertain. The V gene's germline CDR1 is SEHNR and CDR2 FQNEAQ (reference sequence). V was trimmed by 4 bases and J by 4 bases, leaving 8 bases between them. The CDR3 covers 13 residues. CDR3 loop: CASSSSTNQPQHF. The CDR3 nucleotides read TGTGCCAGCAGCTCCTCAACGAATCAGCCCCAGCATTTT.

V usage is TRBV5-1 and J usage is TRBJ1-1; D is undetermined. Germline CDR1 and CDR2: SGHRS and YFSETQ. The CDR3 contains 12 residues. Trimming took 0 bases from V and 9 from J, leaving 9 bases between them. CDR3 amino acids: CASSLDWGQAFF. The CDR3 DNA follows: TGCGCCAGCAGCTTGGATTGGGGTCAAGCTTTCTTT.

A few counts support this clone. The chain joins TRBV5-1 to TRBJ2-5; 11 bases map to TRBD2. Losses at the gene ends were 3 bases for V and 5 bases for J; bases not matched to a gene: 9. The V gene's germline CDR1 is SGHRS and CDR2 YFSETQ. This CDR3 is 16 amino acids long. The CDR3 region is CASSSSGLAAGETQYF. CDR3 DNA sequence: TGCGCCAGCAGCTCTTCGGGACTAGCGGCGGGGGAGACCCAGTACTTC.

The chain has TRBV14 and TRBJ2-7, with D possibly being TRBD1 (5 bases). The V end lost 2 bases, the J end lost 4 bases, and 18 bases lay between the germline ends. Germline CDR1 SGHDN, CDR2 FVKESK. The CDR3 runs to 16 residues. The chain's CDR3 is CASSQLGTGPPYEQYF. CDR3 nucleotides: TGTGCCAGCAGCCAACTCGGCACAGGACCACCTTACGAGCAGTACTTC.

The chain combines TRBV20-1 with TRBJ1-2; D unclear. The germline V gene encodes CDR1 DFQATT and CDR2 SNEGSKA (reference sequence). This CDR3 has 11 amino acids. The V end lost 1 base, the J end lost 8 bases, and 8 bases lay between the germline ends. The CDR3 bases are TGCAGTGCTAGAGGGATCGGCGGCTACACCTTC. Protein sequence: CSARGIGGYTF.

The chain employs TRBV7-9 and TRBJ2-1, with D unclear. With 0 bases removed from V and 6 bases from J, the gap between germline ends came to 9 bases. The CDR3 contains 14 residues. The germline V gene encodes CDR1 SEHNR and CDR2 FQNEAQ (reference sequence). The CDR3 protein is CASSLAGGTNEQFF. The CDR3 coding sequence is TGTGCCAGCAGCTTAGCAGGCGGTACCAATGAGCAGTTCTTC.

The chain links TRBV5-1 to TRBJ2-7; the match to TRBD1 covers 8 bases. The junction had 4 bases not matched to a gene; V was cut back by 4 bases and J by 1 base. The CDR3 has 14 residues. Per germline, CDR1 SGHRS and CDR2 YFSETQ. The CDR3 DNA reads TGCGCCAGCAGCCCGGGACAGGCTTCCTACGAGCAGTACTTC. The encoded protein is CASSPGQASYEQYF. Full variable domain (missing parts from reference TRBV5-1 and TRBJ2-7): KAGVTQTPRYLIKTRGQQVTLSCSPISGHRSVSWYQQTPGQGLQFLFEYFSETQRNKGNFPGRFSGRQFSNSRSEMNVSTLELGDSALYLCASSPGQASYEQYFGPGTRLTVT.